This entry lists 26 T cell receptor beta chains sequenced from one sample in a study of blood T cells in healthy people across ages. Next came a second PCR, run for about 7 to 12 cycles, which used a sample-barcoded 5' primer along with a J-beta primer mix. One entry per CDR3 protein, called by TCRdb with MiXCR from the 5' RACE reads. The sample carries about 900,000 distinct CDR3 sequences, under 50% recorded once. Material: blood. The receptor set was obtained from a man aged 30 to 45 in good health.

In this sample, this clonotype turned up a few times. The CDR3 region is CASSQEGGYSNQPQHF. CDR3 bases: TGCGCCAGCAGCCAAGAAGGCGGTTATAGCAATCAGCCCCAGCATTTT. The V gene is TRBV4-1, the J gene TRBJ1-5; no reliable D call. This CDR3 contains 16 residues. Germline CDR1 MGHRA, CDR2 YSYEKL. Trimming removed 0 bases from V and 0 bases from J, with 9 bases in between.

This clonotype was seen more than once but under ten times. The rearrangement joins TRBV4-1 to TRBJ2-1; possibly TRBD2 for D (5 bases). The CDR3 runs 14 residues. The germline CDR1 and CDR2 sequences are MGHRA and YSYEKL. Trimming stripped 0 bases from V and 9 bases from J, with 12 bases between. DNA for the CDR3: TGCGCCAGCAGCCAAGAAACCGGGGATGGTGAGCAGTTCTTC. Protein sequence: CASSQETGDGEQFF.

The V call is TRBV6-2 or TRBV6-3, the J call TRBJ2-1; 11 bases are a match to TRBD2. Per germline, CDR1 MNHEY and CDR2 SVGEGT. The V gene end was trimmed by 5 bases and the J gene end by 6 bases; junction bases not matched to a gene: 6. The CDR3 spans 15 residues. In DNA form, the CDR3 reads TGTGCCAGCAGTCTAATAGCGGGGGGGCTCAATGAGCAGTTCTTC. Amino acids: CASSLIAGGLNEQFF.

This chain joins TRBV20-1 and TRBJ2-4; 7 bases agree with TRBD1. The DNA end favors TRBJ2-5, so the J call may be wrong. The CDR3 totals 16 residues. Germline V gene data show CDR1 as DFQATT and CDR2 as SNEGSKA (reference sequence). The CDR3 region has the DNA TGCAGTACCACACGAGGGATGAGGGGGCCTGCGGAGACCCAGTACTTC. Translated: CSTTRGMRGPAETQYF.

The CDR3 here is CASSLSGASNQPQHF. The CDR3 nucleotides read TGTGCCAGCAGCTTATCAGGTGCAAGCAATCAGCCCCAGCATTTT. This chain uses TRBV7-2 with TRBJ1-5; unclear D gene. Looked up from germline, CDR1 is SGHTA and CDR2 is FQGNSA. The CDR3 runs 15 residues. Trimming took off 2 bases at V and 1 base at J, with 9 bases between the two ends.

The chain joins TRBV29-1 to TRBJ1-1; TRBD1 agrees at 11 bases. The germline CDR1 and CDR2 sequences are SQVTM and ANQGSEA. The J segment lost 4 bases and the V segment lost 7 bases, leaving 8 bases of the junction unmatched. The length of the CDR3 is 14 residues. This CDR3 reads CSATGTGGATEAFF. The CDR3 DNA reads as TGCAGCGCCACCGGGACAGGGGGAGCCACTGAAGCTTTCTTT.

The rearrangement uses TRBV3-1 and TRBJ2-1, with a weak D call TRBD1 (7 bases). The CDR3 covers 14 residues. Trimming took 7 bases from V and 6 from J, leaving 16 bases between them. Germline CDR1 reads LGHDT; CDR2 reads YNNKEL (reference sequence). The CDR3 DNA reads TGTGCCAGCAACCAGGGGGGAGCCTTCAATGAGCAGTTCTTC. It yields the protein CASNQGGAFNEQFF.

This clonotype has just one count. The chain employs TRBV4-1 and TRBJ2-4; 10 bases map to TRBD2. The J call may not be correct, given that the DNA end is closer to TRBJ2-7. Looked up from germline, CDR1 is MGHRA and CDR2 is YSYEKL. The CDR3 extends over 16 amino acids. The CDR3 sequence: CASSQDGSGGAYEQYF. Here the CDR3 DNA reads TGCGCCAGCAGCCAAGATGGCAGCGGGGGGGCCTACGAGCAGTACTTC.

The CDR3 loop reads CASSSLLTTEAFF. The CDR3 DNA sequence: TGTGCCAGCAGTTCCCTCTTAACCACTGAAGCTTTCTTT. J is TRBJ1-1 and V is TRBV6-6, with unresolved D. Looked up from germline, CDR1 is MNHNY and CDR2 is SVGAGI (reference sequence). Trimming removed 4 bases from V and 4 bases from J, with 10 bases in between. This CDR3 contains 13 residues.

This clonotype was picked up a small number of times. The rearrangement joins TRBV20-1 to TRBJ2-3; the D is unclear. CDR1 DFQATT and CDR2 SNEGSKA come from the germline V gene (reference sequence). The ends were cut back, 4 bases at V and 5 bases at J, with 7 bases in the middle. The CDR3 loop spans 11 amino acids. CDR3 amino acids: CSAMKQDTQYF. The DNA for the CDR3 is TGCAGTGCTATGAAGCAAGATACGCAGTATTTT.

This clonotype has only a few counts. The chain carries TRBV3-1 and TRBJ2-1; a weak D match, TRBD2 (5 bases). CDR1 is LGHDT, CDR2 YNNKEL, per germline (reference sequence). This CDR3 is 18 amino acids long. Trimming removed 5 bases from V and 0 bases from J, with 20 bases in between. CDR3 bases: TGTGCCAGCAGCGGCGACTCCACCCGGGGTAGCTCCTACAATGAGCAGTTCTTC. As protein: CASSGDSTRGSSYNEQFF.

The chain joins TRBV10-3 to TRBJ1-1; D gene unclear. Trimming stripped 2 bases from V and 11 bases from J, with 15 bases between. Germline lookup yields CDR1 ENHRY and CDR2 SYGVKD. This CDR3 is built from 13 residues. The CDR3 loop is CAISENREGAAFF. DNA of the CDR3: TGTGCCATCAGTGAGAACCGGGAGGGAGCGGCTTTCTTT.

This rearrangement joins TRBV6-5 to TRBJ2-4; D uncertain. Gene TRBJ2-7 matches the end of the DNA better, so the J call may be wrong. Per germline, CDR1 MNHEY and CDR2 SVGAGI. The CDR3 runs to 12 residues. Here the CDR3 DNA reads TGTGCCAGCAGCACCTCAGCGAACGAGCAGTACTTC. It yields the protein CASSTSANEQYF.

In this sample, this clonotype turned up many times. The J gene is TRBJ2-3, the V gene TRBV20-1; 8 nucleotides match TRBD1. Germline V gene sequence: CDR1 DFQATT, CDR2 SNEGSKA (reference sequence). The ends lost 6 bases at V and 4 bases at J; junction bases unmatched: 6. The CDR3 has 13 residues. CDR3 in amino acids: CSAQGAVADTQYF. CDR3 in DNA: TGCAGTGCCCAGGGGGCTGTGGCAGATACGCAGTATTTT.

This chain links TRBV6-2 or TRBV6-3 with TRBJ2-7; no reliable D call. Germline V CDR1 and CDR2: MNHEY, SVGEGT. This CDR3 is 13 amino acids long. The ends were cut back, 5 bases at V and 7 bases at J, with 15 bases in the middle. Here the CDR3 DNA reads TGTGCCAGCAGTCAAGGACGCATCAATGAGCAGTACTTC. Translated: CASSQGRINEQYF.

This clonotype was observed a handful of times. This chain links TRBV5-5 with TRBJ2-3; D gene ambiguous. V was shortened by 3 bases and J by 0 bases, with 8 bases between the two germline ends. Germline CDR1 and CDR2: SGHKS and YYEKEE (reference sequence). CDR3 length: 14 amino acids. The CDR3 reads CASSSLPSTDTQYF. In DNA, the CDR3 is TGTGCCAGCAGCTCCCTTCCTAGCACAGATACGCAGTATTTT. Using reference TRBV5-5 and TRBJ2-3 for the parts outside the CDR3, the full variable domain is DAGVTQSPTHLIKTRGQQVTLRCSPISGHKSVSWYQQVLGQGPQFIFQYYEKEERGRGNFPDRFSARQFPNYSSELNVNALLLGDSALYLCASSSLPSTDTQYFGPGTRLTVL.

The rearrangement uses TRBV11-1 and TRBJ2-7, with D perhaps matching TRBD1 or TRBD2 (6 bases each). This CDR3 is built from 16 residues. Looked up from germline, CDR1 is SGHAT and CDR2 is FQDESV (reference sequence). The V and J ends lost 2 bases and 0 bases respectively, with 14 bases between them. DNA of the CDR3: TGTGCCAGCAGCTTAAAGGCCACGGGGGCCTCCTACGAGCAGTACTTC. Its translation is CASSLKATGASYEQYF.

The CDR3 region is CASSLAQGAGPAFF. CDR3 in DNA: TGTGCCAGCAGCTTAGCACAGGGCGCTGGCCCGGCTTTCTTT. The chain uses TRBV7-3 and TRBJ1-1; a weak D match, TRBD1 (6 bases). Germline CDR1 SGHTA, CDR2 FQGTGA. The CDR3 contains 14 residues. Trimming pared 2 bases from V and 11 bases from J, leaving 18 bases between.

This clonotype was observed many times. CDR3 coding DNA: TGTGCCAGCAGCGTAGAGGCAGGGTACGAGCAGTACTTC. Amino acids: CASSVEAGYEQYF. The chain couples TRBV9 to TRBJ2-7; tentatively, D is TRBD1 (5 bases). V lost 0 bases to trimming and J lost 4 bases, with 8 bases between them. The CDR3 runs to 13 residues. Germline CDR1 and CDR2: SGDLS and YYNGEE.

CDR3 residues: CATVGAMNTEAFF. The CDR3 nucleotides are TGTGCCACCGTTGGAGCCATGAACACTGAAGCTTTCTTT. The chain combines TRBV6-5 with TRBJ1-1; D remains unclear. The CDR3 sequence is 13 residues long. Germline values: CDR1 MNHEY, CDR2 SVGAGI. Trimming took off 10 bases at V and 0 bases at J, with 12 bases between the two ends.

This chain connects TRBV29-1 to TRBJ1-5; D call uncertain. Trimming took off 7 bases at V and 7 bases at J, with 17 bases between the two ends. Germline-derived CDR1 and CDR2 are SQVTM and ANQGSEA. CDR3 size: 13 residues. CDR3 amino acids: CSGLSFDGQPQHF. The CDR3 DNA reads TGCAGCGGACTATCCTTTGACGGGCAGCCCCAGCATTTT.

This clonotype was counted a single time. The J gene is TRBJ2-6, the V gene TRBV6-1; possible D gene TRBD2, 5 bases. The V gene's germline CDR1 is MNHNS and CDR2 SASEGT. Trimming shortened V by 5 bases and J by 0 bases, and 20 bases separated the two germline ends. The CDR3 loop spans 19 amino acids. CDR3 sequence: CASSPDWNLRDSGANVLTF. For the CDR3, the DNA is TGTGCCAGCAGTCCCGACTGGAACCTTCGGGACTCTGGGGCCAACGTCCTGACTTTC.

J is TRBJ2-7 and V is TRBV20-1, with a tentative D call TRBD1 (5 bases). Trimming took off 1 base at V and 1 base at J, with 11 bases between the two ends. From germline, CDR1 is DFQATT and CDR2 SNEGSKA (reference sequence). This CDR3 has 14 residues. This chain's CDR3 is CSARVQDISYEQYF. The CDR3 nucleotides read TGCAGTGCTAGAGTGCAGGACATATCCTACGAGCAGTACTTC.

This sequence joins TRBV11-2 and TRBJ1-2; TRBD1 is a possible D gene (5 bases). The CDR3 has 14 amino acids. Trimming removed 5 bases at V and 8 bases at J, with 18 bases between. Germline-derived CDR1 and CDR2 are SGHAT and FQNNGV. CDR3 sequence: CASSPGGTGGGYTF. The CDR3 nucleotides read TGTGCCAGCAGCCCAGGAGGGACGGGAGGAGGCTACACCTTC.

The chain uses TRBV4-1 and TRBJ2-3; D gene unclear. The CDR3 extends over 15 amino acids. The V end lost 1 base, the J end lost 0 bases, and 8 bases lay between the germline ends. The germline V gene has CDR1 MGHRA and CDR2 YSYEKL. The CDR3 spells CASSQGGISTDTQYF. The CDR3 DNA reads as TGCGCCAGCAGCCAAGGTGGGATTAGCACAGATACGCAGTATTTT.

This clonotype has more than one count but fewer than ten. This may come from a read error, since a much larger clone is one base off. The chain carries TRBV6-2 or TRBV6-3 and TRBJ2-1, with TRBD2 matching 8 bases. The DNA end is a closer match to TRBJ2-7, so the J assignment may be wrong. The CDR3 is 15 residues long. Germline V gene lookup returns CDR1 MNHEY and CDR2 SVGEGT. The CDR3 loop is CASRPAGGGYNEQYF. The CDR3 nucleotides are TGTGCCAGCAGACCTGCGGGGGGCGGATACAATGAGCAGTACTTC.